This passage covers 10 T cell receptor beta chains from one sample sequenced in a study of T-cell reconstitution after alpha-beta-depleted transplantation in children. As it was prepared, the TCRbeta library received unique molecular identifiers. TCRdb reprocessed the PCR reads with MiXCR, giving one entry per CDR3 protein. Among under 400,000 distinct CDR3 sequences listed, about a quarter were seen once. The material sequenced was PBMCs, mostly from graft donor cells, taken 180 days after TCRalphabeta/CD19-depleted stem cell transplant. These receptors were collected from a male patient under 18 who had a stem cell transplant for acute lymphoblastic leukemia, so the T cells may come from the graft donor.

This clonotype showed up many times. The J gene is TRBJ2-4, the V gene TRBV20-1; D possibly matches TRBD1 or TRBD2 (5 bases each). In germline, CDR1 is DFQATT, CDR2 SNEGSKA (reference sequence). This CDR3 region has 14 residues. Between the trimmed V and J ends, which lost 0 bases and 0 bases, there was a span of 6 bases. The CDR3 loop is CSAREGTAKNIQYF. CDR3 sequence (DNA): TGCAGTGCTAGAGAGGGGACAGCCAAAAACATTCAGTACTTC.

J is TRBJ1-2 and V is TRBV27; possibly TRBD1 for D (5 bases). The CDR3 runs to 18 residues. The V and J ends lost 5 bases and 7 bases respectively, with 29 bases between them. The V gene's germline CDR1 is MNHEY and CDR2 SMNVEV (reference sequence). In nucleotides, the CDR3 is TGTGCCAGCAGTAAGGGAGCCATAGGGGCCGCGAGAGAGAGTGGCTACACCTTC. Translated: CASSKGAIGAARESGYTF.

The chain's CDR3 is CASSAGYSNQPQHF. CDR3 DNA sequence: TGTGCCAGCAGTGCAGGGTATAGCAATCAGCCCCAGCATTTT. The chain couples TRBV6-2 or TRBV6-3 to TRBJ1-5; the D gene is possibly TRBD1 (5 bases). Germline CDR1 reads MNHEY; CDR2 reads SVGEGT. This CDR3 spans 14 amino acids. With 5 bases removed from V and 0 bases from J, the gap between germline ends came to 8 bases.

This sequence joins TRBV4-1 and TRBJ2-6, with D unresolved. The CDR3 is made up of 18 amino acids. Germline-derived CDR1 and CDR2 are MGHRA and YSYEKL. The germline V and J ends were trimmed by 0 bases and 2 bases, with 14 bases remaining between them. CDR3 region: CASSQETTSATGANVLTF. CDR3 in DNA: TGCGCCAGCAGCCAAGAGACAACAAGTGCTACTGGGGCCAACGTCCTGACTTTC.

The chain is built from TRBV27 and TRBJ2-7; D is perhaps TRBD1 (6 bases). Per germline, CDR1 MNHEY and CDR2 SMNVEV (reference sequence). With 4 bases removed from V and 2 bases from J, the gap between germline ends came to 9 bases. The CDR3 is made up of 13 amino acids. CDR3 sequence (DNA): TGTGCCAGCAGTTGGACAGCAGCCTACGAGCAGTACTTC. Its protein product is CASSWTAAYEQYF.

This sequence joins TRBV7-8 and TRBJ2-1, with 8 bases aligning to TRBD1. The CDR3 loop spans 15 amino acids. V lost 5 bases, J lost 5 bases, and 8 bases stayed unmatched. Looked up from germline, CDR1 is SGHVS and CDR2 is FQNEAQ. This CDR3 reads CASSRDRGVNNEQFF. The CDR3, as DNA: TGTGCCAGCAGCCGCGACAGGGGAGTTAACAATGAGCAGTTCTTC.

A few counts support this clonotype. CDR3 bases: TGTGCCAGCAGTTTAAACAGGCGAGTCTCAATAGCCAAAAACATTCAGTACTTC. Encoded protein: CASSLNRRVSIAKNIQYF. The genes are TRBV12-3 or TRBV12-4 and TRBJ2-4, with D perhaps TRBD1 (5 bases). The CDR3 spans 18 residues. Trimming shortened V by 2 bases and J by 0 bases, and 17 bases separated the two germline ends.

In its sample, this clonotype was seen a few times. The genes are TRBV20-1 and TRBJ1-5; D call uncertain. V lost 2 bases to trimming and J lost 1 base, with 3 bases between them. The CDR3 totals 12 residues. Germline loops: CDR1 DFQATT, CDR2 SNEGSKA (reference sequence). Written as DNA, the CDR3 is TGCAGTGCTAGAAACAGCAATCAGCCCCAGCATTTT. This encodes CSARNSNQPQHF.

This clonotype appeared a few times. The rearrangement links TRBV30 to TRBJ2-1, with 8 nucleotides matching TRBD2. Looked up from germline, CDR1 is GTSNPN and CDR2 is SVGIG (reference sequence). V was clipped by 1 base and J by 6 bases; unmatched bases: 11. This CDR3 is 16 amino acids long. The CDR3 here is CAWSEMTGGLRNEQFF. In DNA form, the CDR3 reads TGTGCCTGGAGTGAGATGACGGGAGGGCTGCGCAATGAGCAGTTCTTC.

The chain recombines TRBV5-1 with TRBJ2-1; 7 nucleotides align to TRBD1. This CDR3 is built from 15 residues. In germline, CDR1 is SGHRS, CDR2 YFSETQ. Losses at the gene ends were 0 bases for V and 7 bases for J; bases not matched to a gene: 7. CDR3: CASSLVVARGNEQFF. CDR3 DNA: TGCGCCAGCAGCTTGGTTGTCGCCAGGGGGAATGAGCAGTTCTTC.